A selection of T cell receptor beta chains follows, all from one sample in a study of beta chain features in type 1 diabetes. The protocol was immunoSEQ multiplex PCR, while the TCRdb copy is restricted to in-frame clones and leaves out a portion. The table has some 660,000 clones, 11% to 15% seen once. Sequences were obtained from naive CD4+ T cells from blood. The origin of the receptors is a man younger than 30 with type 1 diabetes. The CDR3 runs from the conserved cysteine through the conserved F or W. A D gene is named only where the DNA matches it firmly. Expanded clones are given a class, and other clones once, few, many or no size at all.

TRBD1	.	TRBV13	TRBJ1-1	TGTGCCCGCAGCTTAGGGGGGACAGGGCCGACTTTCTTT	CARSLGGTGPTFF
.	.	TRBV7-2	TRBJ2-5	TGTGCCAGCAGCCTCAGGGCGCTCCAAGAGACCCAGTACTTC	CASSLRALQETQYF
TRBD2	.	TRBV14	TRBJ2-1	TGTGCCAGCAGCCAAAGGGGACTAGCAATCAATGAGCAGTTCTTC	CASSQRGLAINEQFF
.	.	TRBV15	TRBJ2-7	TGTGCCACCAGCTCCTTCCCAAAACTCGAGCAGTACTTC	CATSSFPKLEQYF
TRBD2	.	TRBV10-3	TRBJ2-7	TGTGCCGGAGCGGGAGTAGGCCACGAGCAGTACTTC	CAGAGVGHEQYF
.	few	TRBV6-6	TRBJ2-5	TGTGCCAGCAGTCCTGGCGGGGAAGAGACCCAGTACTTC	CASSPGGEETQYF
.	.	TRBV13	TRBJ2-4	TGTGCCAGCAGCTTAAGCAAAAACATTCAGTACTTC	CASSLSKNIQYF
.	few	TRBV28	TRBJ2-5	TGTGCCAGCTCTACCGCGAGGGCTGGGGAGACCCAGTACTTC	CASSTARAGETQYF
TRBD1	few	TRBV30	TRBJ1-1	TGTGCCTGGAGGCTTACAGGGGGGACTGAAGCTTTCTTT	CAWRLTGGTEAFF
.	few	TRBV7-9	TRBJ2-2	TGTGCCAGCAGCTTAGCGGCCGGGGAGCTGTTTTTT	CASSLAAGELFF
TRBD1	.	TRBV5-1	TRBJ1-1	TGCGCCAGCAGCTTAGGGCAGGGGGAGTCTGAAGCTTTCTTT	CASSLGQGESEAFF
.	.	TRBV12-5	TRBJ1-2	TGTGCTAGTGGTTTTAATGGGGTTGGGATTAACTATGGCTACACCTTC	CASGFNGVGINYGYTF
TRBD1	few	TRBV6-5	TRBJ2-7	TGTGCCAGCAGTTCCCGGGACAGAGCTTACGAGCAGTACTTC	CASSSRDRAYEQYF
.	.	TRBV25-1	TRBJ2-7	TGTGCCAGCAGTAACGTAGGCTACGAGCAGTACTTC	CASSNVGYEQYF
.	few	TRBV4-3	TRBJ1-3	TGCGCCAGCAGCCAGGGTCTGCGGGGAAACACCATATATTTT	CASSQGLRGNTIYF
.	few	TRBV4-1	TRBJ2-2	TGCGCCAGCAGCCACAGGGTGGGGGCCGGGGAGCTGTTTTTT	CASSHRVGAGELFF
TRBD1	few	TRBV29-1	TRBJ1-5	TGCAGCGTTCAGACAGGGAATCAGCCCCAGCATTTT	CSVQTGNQPQHF
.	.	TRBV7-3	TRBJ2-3	TGTGCCAGCAGTTCCCCCCCAAGCACAGATACGCAGTATTTT	CASSSPPSTDTQYF
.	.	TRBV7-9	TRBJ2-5	TGTGCCAGCAGTTTTTCCCTTGGATTCCAAGAGACCCAGTACTTC	CASSFSLGFQETQYF
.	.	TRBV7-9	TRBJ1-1	TGTGCCAGCAGCTCCCTGGGAGAAAACACTGAAGCTTTCTTT	CASSSLGENTEAFF
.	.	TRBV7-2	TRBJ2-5	TGTGCCAGCAGCTTACGACGGGCCCAAGAGACCCAGTACTTC	CASSLRRAQETQYF
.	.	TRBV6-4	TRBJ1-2	TGTGCCAGCACCCTGGACGGATATGGCTACACCTTC	CASTLDGYGYTF
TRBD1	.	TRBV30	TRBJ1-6	TGTGCCTGGTACAACAGGGGAGGTAATTCACCCCTCCACTTT	CAWYNRGGNSPLHF
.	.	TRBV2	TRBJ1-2	TGTGCCAGCAGTGAAGAGAGGAATGTTGGCTACACCTTC	CASSEERNVGYTF
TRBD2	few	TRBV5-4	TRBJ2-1	TGTGCCAGCAGCCCATACCGGACTAGTTTAGTATTCAATGAGCAGTTCTTC	CASSPYRTSLVFNEQFF
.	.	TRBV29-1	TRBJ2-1	TGCAGCGTACCAGGATTAGCCCTCTACAATGAGCAGTTCTTC	CSVPGLALYNEQFF
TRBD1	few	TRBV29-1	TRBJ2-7	TGCAGCGCTTCGGGACAGGGCTACGAGCAGTACTTC	CSASGQGYEQYF
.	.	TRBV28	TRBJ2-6	TGTGCCAGCAGTTCGACAGCTGGGGCCAACGTCCTGACTTTC	CASSSTAGANVLTF
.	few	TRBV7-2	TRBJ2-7	TGTGCCAGCAGCTGGGGGCATCTTCGCGAGCAGTACTTC	CASSWGHLREQYF
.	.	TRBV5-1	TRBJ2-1	TGCGCCAGCAGCTTGGGTATTAGCGGCGGCAATGAGCAGTTCTTC	CASSLGISGGNEQFF
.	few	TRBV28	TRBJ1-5	TGTGCCAGCAGGGGGTCCTGGCAGCCCCAGCATTTT	CASRGSWQPQHF
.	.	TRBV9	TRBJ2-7	TGTGCCAGCAGCACAGCCCTAGGCGGGGGCGTTAGGACTTACGAGCAGTACTTC	CASSTALGGGVRTYEQYF
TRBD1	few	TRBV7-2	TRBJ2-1	TGTGCCAGCAGCCGGGACAGGGACTCCTACAATGAGCAGTTCTTC	CASSRDRDSYNEQFF
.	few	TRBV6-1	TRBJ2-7	TGTGCCAGCGGGGACGAGTTCTACGAGCAGTACTTC	CASGDEFYEQYF
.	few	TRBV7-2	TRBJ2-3	TGTGCCAGCAGACGGGGACTCTCGGAGACAGATACGCAGTATTTT	CASRRGLSETDTQYF
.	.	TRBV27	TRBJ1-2	TGTGCCAGCAGTTTCCAAAGTACAGGGCGACTACTTTACTATGGCTACACCTTC	CASSFQSTGRLLYYGYTF
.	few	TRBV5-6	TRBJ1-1	TGTGCCAGCAGCTTGAGGCATGAAGCTTTCTTT	CASSLRHEAFF
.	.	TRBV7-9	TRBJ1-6	TGTGCCAGCAGCGGACAGATGAATTCACCCCTCCACTTT	CASSGQMNSPLHF
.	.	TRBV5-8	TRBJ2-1	TGTGCCAGCAGCTTGGCGGTGGAGCAGTTCTTC	CASSLAVEQFF
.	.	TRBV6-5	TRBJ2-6	TGTGCCAGTTCACAGGGGGCCAACGTCCTGACTTTC	CASSQGANVLTF
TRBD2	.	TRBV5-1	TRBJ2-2	TGCGCCAGCAGCTCCCACGGGCTAGCGGGAAACACCGGGGAGCTGTTTTTT	CASSSHGLAGNTGELFF
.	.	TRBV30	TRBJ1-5	TGTGCCTGGAGCCCCGTACATGGGAGTAACAATCAGCCCCAGCATTTT	CAWSPVHGSNNQPQHF
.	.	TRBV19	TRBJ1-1	TGTGCCAGTAGTATCCAGATGAACACTGAAGCTTTCTTT	CASSIQMNTEAFF
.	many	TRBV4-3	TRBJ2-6	TGCGCCAGCAGCCAAGATTTGGCCTCTGGGGCCAACGTCCTGACTTTC	CASSQDLASGANVLTF
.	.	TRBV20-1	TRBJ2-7	TGCAGTACAGGGAGCTCCTACGAGCAGTACTTC	CSTGSSYEQYF
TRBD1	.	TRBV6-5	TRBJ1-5	TGTGCCAGCAGGCCGGGACAGGTTAACAATCAGCCCCAGCATTTT	CASRPGQVNNQPQHF
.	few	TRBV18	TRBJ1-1	TGTGCCAGCTCACCAAAGGGGACACCAATGAACACTGAAGCTTTCTTT	CASSPKGTPMNTEAFF
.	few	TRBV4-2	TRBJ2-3	TGTGCCAGCAGCCAAGAGTGGCCGGGAGTCTCAGATACGCAGTATTTT	CASSQEWPGVSDTQYF
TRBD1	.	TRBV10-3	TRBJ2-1	TGTGCCATCAGGGCCAACGCCGGGACAGGGTATAATGAGCAGTTCTTC	CAIRANAGTGYNEQFF
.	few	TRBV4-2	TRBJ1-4	TGTGCCAGCAGCCACGGTCCGGCGATGATTGCAACTAATGAAAAACTGTTTTTT	CASSHGPAMIATNEKLFF
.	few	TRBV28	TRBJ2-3	TGTGCCAGCGGTTCCAGCACAGATACGCAGTATTTT	CASGSSTDTQYF
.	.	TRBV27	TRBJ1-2	TGTGCCAGCAAACTGGGGGGCAACTATGGCTACACCTTC	CASKLGGNYGYTF
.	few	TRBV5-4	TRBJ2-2	TGTGCCAGCAGCTTGGTGGAGCCTTCCACCGGGGAGCTGTTTTTT	CASSLVEPSTGELFF
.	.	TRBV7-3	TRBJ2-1	TGTGCCAGCAGCTACCCGGGAGTTAATGAGCAGTTCTTC	CASSYPGVNEQFF
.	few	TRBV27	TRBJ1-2	TGTGCCAGCAGACAAAACAACAGGGACTATGGCTACACCTTC	CASRQNNRDYGYTF
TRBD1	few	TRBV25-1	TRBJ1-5	TGTGCCAGCCTCGGGACAGGGTGGTATCAGCCCCAGCATTTT	CASLGTGWYQPQHF
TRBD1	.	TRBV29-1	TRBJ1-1	TGCAGCGCCTGGGGACAGGTCGACACTGAAGCTTTCTTT	CSAWGQVDTEAFF
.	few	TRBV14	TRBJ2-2	TGTGCCAGCAGCCAAGCGGGGTCCGGGGAGCTGTTTTTT	CASSQAGSGELFF